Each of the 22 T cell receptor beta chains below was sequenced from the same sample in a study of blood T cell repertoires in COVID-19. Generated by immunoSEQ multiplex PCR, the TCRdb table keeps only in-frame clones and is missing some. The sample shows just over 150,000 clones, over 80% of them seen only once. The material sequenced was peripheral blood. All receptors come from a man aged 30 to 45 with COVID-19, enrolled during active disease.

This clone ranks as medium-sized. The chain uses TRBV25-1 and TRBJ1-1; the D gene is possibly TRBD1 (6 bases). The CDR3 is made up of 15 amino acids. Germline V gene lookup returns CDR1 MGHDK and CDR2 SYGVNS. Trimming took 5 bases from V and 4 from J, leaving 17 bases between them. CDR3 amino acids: CASSPSSTGTTEAFF. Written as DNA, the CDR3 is TGTGCCAGCAGTCCATCCAGCACAGGGACCACTGAAGCTTTCTTT.

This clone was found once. CDR3 in DNA: TGTGCCAGCAGCGTGCTTAGCGGACTGTACGGGGAGCTGTTTTTT. Translation gives CASSVLSGLYGELFF. V usage is TRBV9 and J usage is TRBJ2-2; a possible D gene is TRBD2 (6 bases). The germline V and J ends were trimmed by 2 bases and 7 bases, with 15 bases remaining between them. This CDR3 has 15 residues. Germline V gene lookup returns CDR1 SGDLS and CDR2 YYNGEE.

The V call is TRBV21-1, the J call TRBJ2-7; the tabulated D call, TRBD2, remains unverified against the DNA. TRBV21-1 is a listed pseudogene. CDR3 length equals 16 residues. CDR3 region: CASSKGPRDHFYEQYF. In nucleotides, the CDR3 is TGTGCCAGCAGCAAAGGCCCGCGGGACCACTTCTACGAGCAGTACTTC.

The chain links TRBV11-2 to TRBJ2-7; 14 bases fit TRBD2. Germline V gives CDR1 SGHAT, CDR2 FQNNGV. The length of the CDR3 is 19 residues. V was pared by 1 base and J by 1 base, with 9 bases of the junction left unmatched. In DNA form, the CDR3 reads TGTGCCAGCAGCTTAGGAACCGGGACTAGCGGGAGTTTTTCCTACGAGCAGTACTTC. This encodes CASSLGTGTSGSFSYEQYF.

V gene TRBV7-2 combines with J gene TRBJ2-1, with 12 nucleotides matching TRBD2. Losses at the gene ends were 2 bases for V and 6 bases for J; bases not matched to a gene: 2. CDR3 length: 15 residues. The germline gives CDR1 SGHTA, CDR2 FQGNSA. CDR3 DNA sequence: TGTGCCAGCAGCTTAACTAGCGGGAGGTTCAATGAGCAGTTCTTC. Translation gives CASSLTSGRFNEQFF. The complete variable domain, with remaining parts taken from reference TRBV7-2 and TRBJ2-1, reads GAGVSQSPSNKVTEKGKDVELRCDPISGHTALYWYRQSLGQGLEFLIYFQGNSAPDKSGLPSDRFSAERTGGSVSTLTIQRTQQEDSAVYLCASSLTSGRFNEQFFGPGTRLTVL.

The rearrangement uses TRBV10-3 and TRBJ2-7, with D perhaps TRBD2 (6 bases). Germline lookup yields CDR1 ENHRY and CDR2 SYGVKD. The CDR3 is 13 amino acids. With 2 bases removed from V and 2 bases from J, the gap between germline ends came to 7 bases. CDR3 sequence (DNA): TGTGCCATCAGTGAGCGGGAGACCTACGAGCAGTACTTC. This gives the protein CAISERETYEQYF.

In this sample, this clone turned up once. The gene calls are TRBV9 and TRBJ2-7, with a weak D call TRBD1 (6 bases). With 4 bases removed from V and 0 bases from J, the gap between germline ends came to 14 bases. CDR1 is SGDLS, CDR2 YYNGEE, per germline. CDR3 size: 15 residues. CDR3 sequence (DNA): TGTGCCAGCAGCCCAGACCAGGACAGCTCCTACGAGCAGTACTTC. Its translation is CASSPDQDSSYEQYF.

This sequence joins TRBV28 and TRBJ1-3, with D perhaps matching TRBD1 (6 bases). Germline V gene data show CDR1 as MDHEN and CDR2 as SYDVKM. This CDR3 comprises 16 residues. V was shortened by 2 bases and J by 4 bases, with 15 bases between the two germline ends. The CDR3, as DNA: TGTGCCAGCAGTTTACCCGTCGACAGGTCCGGAAACACCATATATTTT. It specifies CASSLPVDRSGNTIYF.

The CDR3 sequence is CSVKTGISNTGELFF. CDR3 DNA sequence: TGCAGCGTTAAAACCGGGATTTCGAACACCGGGGAGCTGTTTTTT. The chain has TRBV29-1 and TRBJ2-2, with D maybe TRBD2 (5 bases). Germline V gene sequence: CDR1 SQVTM, CDR2 ANQGSEA. There are 15 residues in the CDR3. Trimming took off 5 bases at V and 0 bases at J, with 13 bases between the two ends.

The CDR3 loop reads CSVEEGVLGTDTQYF. CDR3 coding DNA: TGCAGCGTTGAAGAAGGGGTATTGGGCACAGATACGCAGTATTTT. This rearrangement joins TRBV29-1 to TRBJ2-3; tentatively, D is TRBD1 (5 bases). The CDR3 totals 15 residues. The V gene lost 0 bases and the J gene lost 1 base, with 11 bases spanning the gap. From germline, CDR1 is SQVTM and CDR2 ANQGSEA.

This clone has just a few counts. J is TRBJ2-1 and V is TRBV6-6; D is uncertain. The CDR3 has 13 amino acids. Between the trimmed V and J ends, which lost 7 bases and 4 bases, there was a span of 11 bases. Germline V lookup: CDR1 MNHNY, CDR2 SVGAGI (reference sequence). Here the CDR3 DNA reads TGTGCCAGCATGGTCCCAGCGTACAATGAGCAGTTCTTC. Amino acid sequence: CASMVPAYNEQFF.

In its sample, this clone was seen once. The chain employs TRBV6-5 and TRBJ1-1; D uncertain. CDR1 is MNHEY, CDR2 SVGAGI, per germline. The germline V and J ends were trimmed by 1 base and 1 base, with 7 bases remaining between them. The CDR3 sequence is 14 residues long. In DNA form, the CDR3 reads TGTGCCAGCAGTTACTTGTCAGGGAACACTGAAGCTTTCTTT. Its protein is CASSYLSGNTEAFF.

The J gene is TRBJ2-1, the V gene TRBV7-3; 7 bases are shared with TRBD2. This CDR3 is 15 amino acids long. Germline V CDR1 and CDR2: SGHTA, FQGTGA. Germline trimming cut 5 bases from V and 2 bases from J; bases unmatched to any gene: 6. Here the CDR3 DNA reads TGTGCCAGCAGCCCTCTGGCGGGGGCCTACAATGAGCAGTTCTTC. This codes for CASSPLAGAYNEQFF.

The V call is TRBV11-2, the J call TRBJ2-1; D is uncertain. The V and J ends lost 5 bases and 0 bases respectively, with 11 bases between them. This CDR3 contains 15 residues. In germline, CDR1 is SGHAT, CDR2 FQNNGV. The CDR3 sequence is CASSPDWSSYNEQFF. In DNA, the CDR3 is TGTGCCAGCAGCCCTGACTGGTCCTCCTACAATGAGCAGTTCTTC.

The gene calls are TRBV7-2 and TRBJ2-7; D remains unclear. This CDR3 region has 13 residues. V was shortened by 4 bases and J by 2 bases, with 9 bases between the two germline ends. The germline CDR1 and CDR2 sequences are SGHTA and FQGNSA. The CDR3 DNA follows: TGTGCCAGCAGCTCACACCCTGCCTACGAGCAGTACTTC. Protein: CASSSHPAYEQYF.

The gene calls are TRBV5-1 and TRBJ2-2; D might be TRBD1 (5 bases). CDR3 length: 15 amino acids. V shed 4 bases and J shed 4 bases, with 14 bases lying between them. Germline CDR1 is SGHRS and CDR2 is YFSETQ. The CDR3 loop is CASSPIQGSTGELFF. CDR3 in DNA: TGCGCCAGCAGCCCGATCCAGGGTTCCACCGGGGAGCTGTTTTTT.

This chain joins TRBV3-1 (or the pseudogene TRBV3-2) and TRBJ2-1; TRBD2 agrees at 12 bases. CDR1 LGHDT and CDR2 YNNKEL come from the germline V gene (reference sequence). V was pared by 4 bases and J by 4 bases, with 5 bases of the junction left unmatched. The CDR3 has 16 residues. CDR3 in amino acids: CASSRLLAGGYNEQFF. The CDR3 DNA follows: TGTGCCAGCAGCCGATTACTAGCGGGAGGTTACAATGAGCAGTTCTTC.

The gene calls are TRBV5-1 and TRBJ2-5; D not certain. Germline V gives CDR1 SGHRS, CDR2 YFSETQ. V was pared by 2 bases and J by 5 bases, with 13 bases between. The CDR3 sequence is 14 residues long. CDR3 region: CASSLSAPRETQYF. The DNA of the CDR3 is TGCGCCAGCAGCTTATCGGCTCCTAGGGAGACCCAGTACTTC.

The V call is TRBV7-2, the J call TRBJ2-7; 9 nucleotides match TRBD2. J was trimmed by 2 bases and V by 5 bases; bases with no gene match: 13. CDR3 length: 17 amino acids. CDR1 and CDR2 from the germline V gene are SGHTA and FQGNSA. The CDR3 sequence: CASSPRRLAGTAYEQYF. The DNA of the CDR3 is TGTGCCAGCAGCCCACGGCGCCTAGCGGGAACCGCCTACGAGCAGTACTTC.

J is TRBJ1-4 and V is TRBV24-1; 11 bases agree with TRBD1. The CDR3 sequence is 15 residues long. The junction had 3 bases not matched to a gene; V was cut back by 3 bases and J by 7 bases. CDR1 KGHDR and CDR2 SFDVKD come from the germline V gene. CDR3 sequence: CATSDGQGATEKLFF. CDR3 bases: TGTGCCACCAGTGATGGACAGGGGGCTACTGAAAAACTGTTTTTT.

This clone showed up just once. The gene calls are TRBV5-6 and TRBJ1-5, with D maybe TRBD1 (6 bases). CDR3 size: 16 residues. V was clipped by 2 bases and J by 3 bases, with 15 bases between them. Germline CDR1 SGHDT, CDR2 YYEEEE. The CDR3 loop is CASSFWGQAVNQPQHF. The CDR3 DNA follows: TGTGCCAGCAGCTTCTGGGGGCAGGCTGTCAATCAGCCCCAGCATTTT. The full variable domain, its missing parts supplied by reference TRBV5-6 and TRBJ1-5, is DAGVTQSPTHLIKTRGQQVTLRCSPKSGHDTVSWYQQALGQGPQFIFQYYEEEERQRGNFPDRFSGHQFPNYSSELNVNALLLGDSALYLCASSFWGQAVNQPQHFGDGTRLSIL.

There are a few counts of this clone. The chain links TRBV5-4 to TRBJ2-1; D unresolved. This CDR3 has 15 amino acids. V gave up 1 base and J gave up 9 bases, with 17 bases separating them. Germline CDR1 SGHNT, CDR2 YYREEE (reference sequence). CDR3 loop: CASSLLVVQKSEQFF. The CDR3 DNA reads TGTGCCAGCAGCTTGTTAGTGGTTCAAAAGAGTGAGCAGTTCTTC. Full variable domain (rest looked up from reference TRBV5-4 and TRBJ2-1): ETGVTQSPTHLIKTRGQQVTLRCSSQSGHNTVSWYQQALGQGPQFIFQYYREEENGRGNFPPRFSGLQFPNYSSELNVNALELDDSALYLCASSLLVVQKSEQFFGPGTRLTVL.